This T cell receptor (beta chain) emerged from a study of cytomegalovirus exposure and HLA in healthy donors (dated by TCRdb to the late 2010s). Notes on the research overall: An earlier analysis of some 620 of the donors reported 250 to 300 Gb of sequence data and 117 million unique TCR beta sequences obtained from approximately 180 million T cells. Approximately 310 gigabases of sequencing data and 70 million to 100 million unique TCR sequences were included in an early release covering 550 to 800 HLA-typed donors. Among the roughly 430 genotyped donors, 81% belonged to the genetic ancestry cluster associated with self-reported Caucasian donors. The aim of the study was to test whether cataloging public T cell receptors could identify signatures of past pathogen exposure. Using immunosequencing, the study profiled T cell repertoires from 640 or so subjects and related those repertoires to cytomegalovirus serostatus. In addition to the first cohort of approximately 670 subjects, a separate validation cohort of 130 or so different subjects was used. The study combined high-throughput TCR immunosequencing, statistical association of individual TCRs with disease status, and machine learning to predict cytomegalovirus infection status. A later analysis re-analyzed previously published TCR beta repertoires from 550 to 700 donors and added high-resolution HLA genotyping to study TCR occurrence patterns. The later analysis used no new phenotypic data to find candidate immune exposures, relying instead on TCR beta sequences and their occurrence across donors. An earlier analysis of 500 to 750 of the donors applied high-throughput TCR beta sequencing to assess whether each TCR beta V gene segment acted as functional or pseudogenic. Donor age, sex, ethnicity and CMV serostatus were compiled together with the repertoire data. A later genetic analysis used genome-wide SNP genotypes for 398 of the 666 donors, treating that subset as a discovery cohort. All discovery cohort repertoires had been generated using a single sequencing platform. Both class I and class II loci were covered by HLA typing, at four-digit resolution. Typing coverage varied by locus: roughly 620-640 donors for A, B, C, DRB1 and DQB1; more than 500 for DQA1; more than 600 for DPA1; around 450 for DPB1. About 5 DR-DQ haplotypes were handled as single units for association and clustering, since linkage in the cohort was strong. Among about 400 genotyped donors of the cohort, an average of approximately 200,000 unique TCR beta nucleotide sequences was sequenced per donor, of which roughly 17% were non-productive.

The library was built by means of the immunoSEQ multiplex PCR assay. For the multiplex PCR, a mixture combining 60 forward primers for TCR Vbeta segments and 13 reverse primers for TCR Jbeta segments was used. A multiplex PCR assay on genomic DNA amplified the CDR3 region of rearranged TCR beta genes. The amplified TCR beta libraries were sequenced on the Illumina HiSeq System as 87-base-pair reads. Under the source paper's analysis protocol: A later analysis tallied some 79 million unique TCR beta chains across the 600 to 700 repertoires, and about 12 million of those chains were shared by two or more donors. Raw reads were error-corrected and collapsed into unique sequences with a nearest-neighbor algorithm that merged closely related sequences to remove PCR and sequencing errors. CDR3 sequences were aligned to IMGT reference sequences to assign V, D and J gene segments. For a sequence to be retained, at least a six-nucleotide match to both a V gene segment and a J gene segment was required. Rearrangements were called productive when the CDR3 lacked stop codons and stayed in frame with V and J; all others were non-productive. CDR3 was defined by IMGT convention, running from the second conserved V-encoded cysteine to the conserved J-encoded phenylalanine. Sequences without an unambiguous match to a single V gene segment were excluded from the earlier analysis of several hundred of the donors. In an earlier analysis of some 590 of the donors, a V segment was called functional when productive rearrangements were above 56.7%, and segregating when the standard deviation between donors exceeded 5%. A statistical classification framework was built to diagnose cytomegalovirus status from the catalog of TCR beta chain sequences. A later analysis assigned V and J genes by comparing TCR nucleotide sequences with IMGT/GENE-DB human TR gene sequences. The TCRdist pipeline was used in a later analysis to assign CDR3 sequences and most-parsimonious VDJ recombination scenarios. In a later analysis, each TCR beta chain was defined by its CDR3 amino acid sequence together with its V-gene family, and reads without a unique V-gene family were excluded. In a later analysis, approximately 640 highly shared, low-generation-probability nucleotide sequences were removed to address suspected cross-contamination and a sequencing artifact. A later analysis calculated a clonal expansion index for each public chain from normalized within-repertoire ranks of inferred template counts. In a later analysis, generation probabilities were computed using a VDJ recombination model fitted to out-of-frame rearrangements, and the results were checked against IGoR. In a later analysis, hypergeometric tests were used to score TCR-TCR, TCR-HLA and TCR-CMV co-occurrence, with a repertoire-size bias correction applied to TCR pairs. To estimate false discovery rates, a later analysis permuted the HLA or CMV assignments 20 times. In a later analysis, co-occurring TCRs were grouped with DBSCAN, and TCRdist sequence similarity was added when clustering was performed within HLA-allele-positive subsets. For co-occurrence clustering, repertoires with fewer than 30,000 or more than 120,000 public chains were excluded, along with roughly 5 repertoires with anomalous nucleotide sharing. Not all clones reach the TCRdb copy of this immuneACCESS table, which keeps in-frame sequences only. Checked studies attribute under half of the gap to unresolved V genes and leave the rest unexplained. V and J calls and clone size are given by that table; D and trimming were obtained from the DNA. Across this sample there are 85,000 to 100,000 clones, with 55% to 75% seen only once. Jointly, the top ten make up approximately 3% of the sample.

The cohort consisted of 600 to 750 healthy bone marrow donors. At the time of sampling, all cohort members were nominally healthy, though unrecorded immune exposures were likely present. The donor was CMV seronegative and belonged to the group of around 350 seronegative cohort members. Each donor provided a peripheral blood sample, and peripheral blood mononuclear cells were used for TCR beta sequencing. Genomic DNA was extracted from the blood cell samples with the Qiagen DNeasy Blood Extraction Kit. With respect to this clone: It lacks a known antigen. Per-base quality was not reported, and no clone a single base away is much larger than it.

Study-wide findings and limitations: The classifier was reported to diagnose cytomegalovirus status with high specificity and sensitivity in both the original cohort and the validation cohort. Strong co-occurrence of HLA alleles, especially DR and DQ, made assigning TCR associations to individual alleles difficult. Correlated functional status among segregating V segments might be attributable to linkage disequilibrium, but an unknown experimental factor could not be ruled out. In a later analysis, HLA-associated TCR beta chains were found to be more clonally expanded and to have lower generation probabilities than equally common non-associated chains. Because HLA typing was unavailable for some donors at each locus, only the typed subset was used in association tests. The only immune exposure information available for the cohort was CMV serostatus. A later genetic analysis associated a missense DCLRE1C variant with V-gene and J-gene trimming of TCR beta chains, and an independent cohort replicated the association. The study listed 164 TCR beta chains as associated with cytomegalovirus. This cohort had only TCR beta chains sequenced, and the lack of alpha or paired-chain data limited which features could be detected. An earlier analysis of approximately 500 of the donors showed that most TCR beta V segments appeared in productive rearrangements either about 87% or about 30% of the time, which broadly matched IMGT annotations. It was suggested by the authors that the approach could potentially be generalized to other disease states and immunological phenotypes. A later analysis found that most CMV-associated TCR beta chains appeared HLA-restricted, with HLA associations seemingly driven largely by CMV exposure. A cluster of highly shared sequence variants was judged likely to represent a technical artifact of the sequencing pipeline. A later analysis found that TCR association rates varied across HLA loci, with DRB1 alleles showing the most associated TCRs and HLA-C alleles the fewest. According to a later analysis, parvovirus B19, influenza, CMV and Epstein-Barr virus appeared linked to several top co-occurrence clusters. In a later analysis, some 17,000 TCR beta sequences were associated with specific HLA alleles at a false discovery rate of 0.05. Most TCR sequences were observed very rarely across donors, whereas some public TCRs were present in many individuals. A further reported finding was that TCR beta sequences accurately predicted the HLA-A and HLA-B alleles for most subjects in the first cohort. Compared with the roughly 670-donor mean, donors in an Asian-associated ancestry cluster had fewer N-insertions in productive TCRs, according to a later genetic analysis. In vitro tests confirmed that a few of the cytomegalovirus-associated TCR beta chains recognize cytomegalovirus antigens. Because counts were too low, 15 to 20 rarely observed V segments, including chromosome 9 orphons, were left out of the earlier analysis of 587 of the donors. The presence/absence analyses assumed that sequencing depth was roughly uniform across donors, and that assumption may not be true.

Sequences were obtained from PBMCs. This clonotype was sampled from a man aged 60 to 69 in good health and CMV-seronegative.

The CDR3: CASSPHYEQYF. At the DNA level, the sequence is TGTGCCAGCAGCCCCCACTACGAGCAGTACTTC. The sequence links TRBV11-3 to TRBJ2-7, with no confidently assigned D gene. Counted from cysteine to phenylalanine, this CDR3 has 11 amino acids. Only the CDR3 DNA is retained, 33 bases long and in frame from the first base. Trimming takes 5 bases from V and 3 bases from J, and the germline ends sit 5 bases apart. The germline V gene specifies SGHNT as CDR1 and YENEEA as CDR2.